This is a list of T cell receptor beta chains from one sample in a study of blood T cell repertoires in COVID-19. The table came from immunoSEQ multiplex PCR; TCRdb's copy has only in-frame clones and leaves some out. The data show some 220,000 clones, about 85% seen once. Source material: peripheral blood. The receptors were sampled from a woman aged 55-69 years with active or convalescent COVID-19. Each CDR3 is given with its conserved first and last residue. The D gene is left open where the match is weak. The listing skips clone size in some rows; elsewhere it reads once, few, many or a size class.

D	V	J	size	CDR3	DNA
TRBD1	TRBV9	TRBJ1-6	NA	CASSTRTGDSPLHF	TGTGCCAGCAGCACCAGGACAGGGGATTCACCCCTCCACTTT
NA	TRBV3-1/TRBV3-2	TRBJ2-2	NA	CASNLGGANTGELFF	TGTGCCAGCAACCTGGGGGGGGCCAACACCGGGGAGCTGTTTTTT
NA	TRBV5-5	TRBJ1-2	few	CASSKQGGDNYGYTF	TGTGCCAGCAGCAAACAAGGGGGGGATAACTATGGCTACACCTTC
TRBD2	TRBV5-1	TRBJ2-3	NA	CASSYRLADTYTDTQYF	TGCGCCAGCAGCTACCGACTAGCGGATACTTACACAGATACGCAGTATTTT
NA	TRBV7-2	TRBJ2-7	NA	CASSLRATAAGSSYEQYF	TGTGCCAGCAGCTTACGTGCTACCGCGGCGGGGAGCTCCTACGAGCAGTACTTC
TRBD2	TRBV30	TRBJ2-3	NA	CAWTGGGTDTQYF	TGTGCCTGGACCGGGGGGGGCACAGATACGCAGTATTTT
TRBD2	TRBV27	TRBJ2-1	NA	CASSTPGGDNEQFF	TGTGCCAGCAGTACCCCCGGGGGGGACAATGAGCAGTTCTTC
NA	TRBV11-3	TRBJ1-3	NA	CASSSRGLENTIYF	TGTGCCAGCAGTTCAAGGGGCCTAGAGAACACCATATATTTT
NA	TRBV7-8	TRBJ1-1	NA	CASSLARVGANTEAFF	TGTGCCAGCAGCTTAGCCCGGGTTGGAGCTAACACTGAAGCTTTCTTT
TRBD1	TRBV2	TRBJ2-2	few	CASSAGGWTGELFF	TGTGCCAGCAGTGCAGGGGGCTGGACCGGGGAGCTGTTTTTT
TRBD1	TRBV19	TRBJ2-1	NA	CASSMSRDRNYNEQFF	TGTGCCAGTAGTATGTCTCGGGACAGGAACTACAATGAGCAGTTCTTC
TRBD1	TRBV19	TRBJ2-2	NA	CASFPGGLEGGELFF	TGTGCCAGTTTCCCAGGGGGCTTGGAGGGCGGGGAGCTGTTTTTT
TRBD1	TRBV5-1	TRBJ2-2	few	CASRQGVTGELFF	TGCGCCAGCCGGCAGGGGGTAACCGGGGAGCTGTTTTTT
TRBD1	TRBV6-4	TRBJ1-1	NA	CATDRVTEAFF	TGTGCCACCGACAGGGTCACTGAAGCTTTCTTT
TRBD1	TRBV11-2	TRBJ2-7	NA	CASSQIRQTGPYEQYF	TGTGCCAGCAGCCAAATCCGACAGACAGGGCCGTACGAGCAGTACTTC
TRBD2	TRBV27	TRBJ2-1	NA	CASSSIAGPYNEQFF	TGTGCCAGCAGTTCCATAGCGGGACCCTACAATGAGCAGTTCTTC
NA	TRBV2	TRBJ1-1	NA	CASTQEGGRTEAFF	TGTGCCAGCACCCAAGAGGGTGGGAGGACTGAAGCTTTCTTT
NA	TRBV19	TRBJ1-1	NA	CASSSPHRSAGAFF	TGTGCCAGTAGTAGCCCCCACAGGTCCGCCGGCGCTTTCTTT
NA	TRBV6-1	TRBJ1-2	NA	CASSETHRVGSNGYTF	TGTGCCAGCAGTGAAACTCACAGGGTGGGGTCGAATGGCTACACCTTC
TRBD2	TRBV7-3	TRBJ2-3	NA	CASSPTGLETDTQYF	TGTGCCAGCAGCCCGACGGGACTAGAAACAGATACGCAGTATTTT
TRBD1	TRBV2	TRBJ2-3	NA	CASSLDRGPDTQYF	TGTGCCAGCAGTCTTGACAGGGGGCCAGATACGCAGTATTTT
NA	TRBV29-1	TRBJ2-6	NA	CSVVVASGANVLTF	TGCAGCGTTGTAGTAGCCTCTGGGGCCAACGTCCTGACTTTC
TRBD1	TRBV27	TRBJ1-2	NA	CASSLESRGLGGYTF	TGTGCCAGCAGTTTAGAGTCCAGGGGGCTGGGTGGCTACACCTTC
TRBD1	TRBV6-5	TRBJ1-5	NA	CASSYIRGDNQPQHF	TGTGCCAGCAGTTATATCAGGGGGGATAATCAGCCCCAGCATTTT
TRBD2	TRBV27	TRBJ2-7	NA	CASSFSGDTSREQYF	TGTGCCAGCAGTTTTAGCGGGGATACTTCTCGCGAGCAGTACTTC
TRBD2	TRBV11-2	TRBJ2-3	NA	CASSPIAGWTQYF	TGTGCCAGCAGCCCGATAGCGGGTTGGACGCAGTATTTT
TRBD1	TRBV5-5	TRBJ1-4	NA	CASSFGLGQGYEKLFF	TGTGCCAGCAGCTTTGGGTTAGGACAGGGCTATGAAAAACTGTTTTTT
NA	TRBV29-1	TRBJ1-2	few	CSSADMSGYTF	TGCAGCTCTGCGGACATGAGTGGCTACACCTTC
NA	TRBV10-3	TRBJ1-1	NA	CAISDRTEMNTEAFF	TGTGCCATCAGTGATCGTACAGAGATGAACACTGAAGCTTTCTTT
NA	TRBV6-2/TRBV6-3	TRBJ2-5	few	CASSSRTATQETQYF	TGTGCCAGCAGTTCCAGGACAGCGACTCAAGAGACCCAGTACTTC
TRBD2	TRBV7-8	TRBJ2-1	NA	CASSFRTSGRDEQFF	TGTGCCAGCAGCTTCCGGACTAGCGGGAGGGATGAGCAGTTCTTC
TRBD1	TRBV5-5	TRBJ1-6	once	CASSLGTGKNSPLHF	TGTGCCAGCAGCTTGGGGACAGGGAAAAATTCACCCCTCCACTTT
NA	TRBV7-7	TRBJ2-5	NA	CASSLGSAETQYF	TGTGCTAGCAGCTTAGGGTCAGCGGAGACCCAGTACTTC